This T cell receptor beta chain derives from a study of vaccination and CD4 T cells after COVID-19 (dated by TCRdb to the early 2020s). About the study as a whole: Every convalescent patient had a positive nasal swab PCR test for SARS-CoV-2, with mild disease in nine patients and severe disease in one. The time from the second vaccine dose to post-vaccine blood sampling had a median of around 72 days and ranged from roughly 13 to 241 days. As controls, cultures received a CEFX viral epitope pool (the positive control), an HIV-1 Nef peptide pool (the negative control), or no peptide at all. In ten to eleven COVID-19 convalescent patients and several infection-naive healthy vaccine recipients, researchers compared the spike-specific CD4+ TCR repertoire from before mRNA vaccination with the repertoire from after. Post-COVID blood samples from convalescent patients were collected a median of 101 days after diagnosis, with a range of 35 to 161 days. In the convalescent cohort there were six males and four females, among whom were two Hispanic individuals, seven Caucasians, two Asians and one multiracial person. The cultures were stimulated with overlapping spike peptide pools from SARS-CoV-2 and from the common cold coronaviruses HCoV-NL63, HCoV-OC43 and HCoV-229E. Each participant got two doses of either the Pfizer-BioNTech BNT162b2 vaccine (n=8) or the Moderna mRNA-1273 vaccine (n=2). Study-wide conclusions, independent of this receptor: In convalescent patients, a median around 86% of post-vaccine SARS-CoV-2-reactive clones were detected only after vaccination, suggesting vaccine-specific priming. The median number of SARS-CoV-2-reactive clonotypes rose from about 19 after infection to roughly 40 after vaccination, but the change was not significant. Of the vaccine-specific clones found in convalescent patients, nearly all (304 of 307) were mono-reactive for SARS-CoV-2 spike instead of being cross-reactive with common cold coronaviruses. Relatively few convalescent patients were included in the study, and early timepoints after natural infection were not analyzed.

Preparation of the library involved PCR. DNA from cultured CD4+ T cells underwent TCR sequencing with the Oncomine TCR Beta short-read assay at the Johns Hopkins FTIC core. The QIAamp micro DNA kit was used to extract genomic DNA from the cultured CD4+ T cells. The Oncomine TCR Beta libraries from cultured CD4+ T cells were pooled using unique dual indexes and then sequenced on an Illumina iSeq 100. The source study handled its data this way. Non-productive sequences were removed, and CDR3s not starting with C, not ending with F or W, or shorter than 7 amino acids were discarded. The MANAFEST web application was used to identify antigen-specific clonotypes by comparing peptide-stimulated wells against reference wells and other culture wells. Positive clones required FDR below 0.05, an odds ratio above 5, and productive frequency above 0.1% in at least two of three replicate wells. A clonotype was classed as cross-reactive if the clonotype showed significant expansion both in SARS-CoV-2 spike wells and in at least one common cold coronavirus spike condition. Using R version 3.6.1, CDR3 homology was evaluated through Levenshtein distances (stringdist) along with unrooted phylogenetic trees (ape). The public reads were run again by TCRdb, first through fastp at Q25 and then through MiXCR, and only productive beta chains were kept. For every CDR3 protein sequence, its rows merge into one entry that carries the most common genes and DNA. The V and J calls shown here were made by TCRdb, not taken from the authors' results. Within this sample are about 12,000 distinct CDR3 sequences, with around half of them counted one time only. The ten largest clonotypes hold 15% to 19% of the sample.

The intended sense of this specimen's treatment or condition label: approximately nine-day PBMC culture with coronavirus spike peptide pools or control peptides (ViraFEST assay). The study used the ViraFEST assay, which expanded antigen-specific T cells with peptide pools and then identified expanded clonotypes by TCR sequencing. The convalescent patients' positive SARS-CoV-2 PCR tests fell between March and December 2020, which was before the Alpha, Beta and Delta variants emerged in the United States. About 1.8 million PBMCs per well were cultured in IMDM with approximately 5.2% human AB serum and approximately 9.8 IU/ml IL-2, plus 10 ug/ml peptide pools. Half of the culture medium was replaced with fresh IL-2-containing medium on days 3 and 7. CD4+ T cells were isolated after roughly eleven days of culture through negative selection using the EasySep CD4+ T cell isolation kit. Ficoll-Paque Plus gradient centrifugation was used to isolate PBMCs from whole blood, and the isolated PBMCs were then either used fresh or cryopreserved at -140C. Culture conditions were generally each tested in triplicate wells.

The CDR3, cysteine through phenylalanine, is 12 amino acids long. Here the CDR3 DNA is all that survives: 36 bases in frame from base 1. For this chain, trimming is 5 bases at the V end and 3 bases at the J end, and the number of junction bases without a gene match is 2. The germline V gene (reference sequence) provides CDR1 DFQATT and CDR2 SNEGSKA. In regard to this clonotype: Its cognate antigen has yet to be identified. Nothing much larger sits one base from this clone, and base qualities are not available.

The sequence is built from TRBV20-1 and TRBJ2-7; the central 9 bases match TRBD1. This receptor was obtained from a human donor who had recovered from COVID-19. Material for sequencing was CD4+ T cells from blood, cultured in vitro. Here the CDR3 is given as CSAQGQGYEQYF. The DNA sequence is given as TGCAGTGCTCAGGGACAGGGCTACGAGCAGTACTTC.